A selection of T cell receptor beta chains follows, all from one sample in a study of blood T cell repertoires in COVID-19. TCRdb's table, derived via immunoSEQ multiplex PCR, lists solely in-frame clones and lacks some. The sample records 160,000 or so clones, roughly 90% being singletons. Input material: peripheral blood. The receptors derive from a woman aged 55-70 years who had recovered from COVID-19. Both conserved end residues are part of each CDR3. D genes are given only for firm matches. Clone sizes are given selectively: once, few, many, or a class where the clone is expanded.

CDR3: CASSLVAGSRYEQYF; DNA: TGTGCCAGCAGCTTAGTAGCGGGGAGTCGCTACGAGCAGTACTTC; size: NA; J: TRBJ2-7; D: TRBD2; V: TRBV11-2
CDR3: CASSQDGRGTQYF; DNA: TGTGCCAGCAGCCAAGATGGGCGGGGAACGCAGTATTTT; size: NA; J: TRBJ2-3; D: NA; V: TRBV14
CDR3: CASSQTGTPYNSPLHF; DNA: TGTGCCAGCAGCCAGACCGGGACACCCTATAATTCACCCCTCCACTTT; size: NA; J: TRBJ1-6; D: NA; V: TRBV11-2
CDR3: CASSPGTGSYGYTF; DNA: TGTGCCAGCAGCCCCGGGACAGGGTCTTATGGCTACACCTTC; size: NA; J: TRBJ1-2; D: TRBD1; V: TRBV6-5
CDR3: CATSASHNSPLHF; DNA: TGTGCCACCAGTGCCTCCCATAATTCACCCCTCCACTTT; size: NA; J: TRBJ1-6; D: NA; V: TRBV24-1
CDR3: CASRGTASNQPQHF; DNA: TGTGCCAGCAGGGGGACAGCTAGCAATCAGCCCCAGCATTTT; size: NA; J: TRBJ1-5; D: TRBD1; V: TRBV2
CDR3: CASSRLLQSLGGYTF; DNA: TGTGCCAGCAGTCGTCTACTCCAGTCCCTAGGTGGCTACACCTTC; size: NA; J: TRBJ1-2; D: NA; V: TRBV6-5
CDR3: CARSRGREQYF; DNA: TGTGCCAGAAGCCGGGGTAGGGAGCAGTACTTC; size: NA; J: TRBJ2-7; D: NA; V: TRBV5-3
CDR3: CASSYRDGGLQGGELFF; DNA: TGTGCCAGCAGTTACCGAGACGGGGGGCTTCAAGGAGGGGAGCTGTTTTTT; size: NA; J: TRBJ2-2; D: NA; V: TRBV4-2
CDR3: CASSASQGSGNTIYF; DNA: TGTGCCAGCAGTGCTAGTCAGGGCTCTGGAAACACCATATATTTT; size: NA; J: TRBJ1-3; D: NA; V: TRBV27
CDR3: CASSLSPGQGNTIYF; DNA: TGCGCCAGCAGCTTGAGTCCAGGGCAAGGAAACACCATATATTTT; size: NA; J: TRBJ1-3; D: NA; V: TRBV5-1
CDR3: CASRPQGAYGYTF; DNA: TGTGCCAGCAGGCCTCAGGGGGCCTATGGCTACACCTTC; size: NA; J: TRBJ1-2; D: TRBD1; V: TRBV2
CDR3: CASSQDWGQFYGYTF; DNA: TGCGCCAGCAGCCAAGATTGGGGACAGTTCTATGGCTACACCTTC; size: NA; J: TRBJ1-2; D: TRBD1; V: TRBV4-1
CDR3: CASSDGLASEQYF; DNA: TGTGCCAGCTCAGACGGACTAGCTTCCGAGCAGTACTTC; size: once; J: TRBJ2-7; D: TRBD2; V: TRBV18
CDR3: CASRLGVRWGRETQYF; DNA: TGTGCCAGCAGGTTAGGGGTGCGGTGGGGCAGGGAGACCCAGTACTTC; size: NA; J: TRBJ2-5; D: NA; V: TRBV5-6
CDR3: CASSSSIRENTQYF; DNA: TGTGCCAGCAGCTCTTCTATCCGGGAAAATACGCAGTATTTT; size: NA; J: TRBJ2-3; D: NA; V: TRBV11-2
CDR3: CASSPGTARNSPLHF; DNA: TGTGCCAGCAGCCCCGGGACAGCCAGGAATTCACCCCTCCACTTT; size: NA; J: TRBJ1-6; D: TRBD1; V: TRBV9
CDR3: CASSPGTGVGETQYF; DNA: TGTGCCAGCAGCCCCGGGACAGGGGTAGGAGAGACCCAGTACTTC; size: many; J: TRBJ2-5; D: TRBD1; V: TRBV11-1
CDR3: CASSPPTSTGFNGYTF; DNA: TGTGCCAGCAGCCCGCCGACCTCCACAGGGTTTAACGGCTACACCTTC; size: NA; J: TRBJ1-2; D: NA; V: TRBV5-4
CDR3: CASSLAQESDTQYF; DNA: TGCGCCAGCAGCCTCGCTCAGGAATCCGATACGCAGTATTTT; size: NA; J: TRBJ2-3; D: NA; V: TRBV5-1
CDR3: CASSLAGGSNEQFF; DNA: TGTGCCAGCAGCTTAGCGGGGGGCTCGAATGAGCAGTTCTTC; size: NA; J: TRBJ2-1; D: TRBD2; V: TRBV5-4
CDR3: CASSLVGGDSYEQYF; DNA: TGCGCCAGCAGCTTGGTAGGGGGCGACTCCTACGAGCAGTACTTC; size: few; J: TRBJ2-7; D: TRBD1; V: TRBV5-1
CDR3: CASSLETGGLEKLFF; DNA: TGCGCCAGCAGCTTGGAGACAGGGGGTTTGGAAAAACTGTTTTTT; size: NA; J: TRBJ1-4; D: TRBD1; V: TRBV5-1
CDR3: CSASGQGPYEQYF; DNA: TGCAGTGCTAGTGGACAGGGCCCTTACGAGCAGTACTTC; size: once; J: TRBJ2-7; D: TRBD1; V: TRBV20-1
CDR3: CASSATGRVNTEAFF; DNA: TGCGCCAGCAGCGCGACAGGGAGAGTGAACACTGAAGCTTTCTTT; size: NA; J: TRBJ1-1; D: TRBD1; V: TRBV5-1
CDR3: CASSGRQNTEAFF; DNA: TGTGCCAGCAGTGGAAGACAGAACACTGAAGCTTTCTTT; size: NA; J: TRBJ1-1; D: NA; V: TRBV2
CDR3: CASSTRETQYF; DNA: TGTGCCAGCTCCACCAGGGAGACCCAGTACTTC; size: NA; J: TRBJ2-5; D: NA; V: TRBV18
CDR3: CASSQGQRAGELFF; DNA: TGCGCCAGCAGCCAAGGCCAACGGGCCGGGGAGCTGTTTTTT; size: few; J: TRBJ2-2; D: NA; V: TRBV4-1